Listed below are T cell receptor beta chains from one sample, sequenced in a study of cytomegalovirus exposure and HLA in healthy donors. The protocol was immunoSEQ multiplex PCR, while the TCRdb copy is restricted to in-frame clones and leaves out a portion. The sample holds around 80,000 clones. Sequencing used PBMCs. The source of these receptors is a man aged 40-55 years in good health and CMV-seronegative. Both conserved end residues are part of each CDR3. The D gene is left open where the match is weak.

J gene	V gene	D gene	CDR3 protein	CDR3 DNA
TRBJ2-3	TRBV28	TRBD2	CASRLPGLAGESTDTQYF	TGTGCCAGCAGGCTACCGGGACTAGCGGGAGAGTCAACAGATACGCAGTATTTT
TRBJ2-3	TRBV9	.	CASNVAGGPRTQYF	TGTGCCAGCAACGTGGCAGGGGGGCCCAGAACGCAGTATTTT
TRBJ2-6	TRBV6-1	.	CASSGYYLGGSGANVLTF	TGTGCCAGCAGTGGCTACTACTTAGGGGGCTCTGGGGCCAACGTCCTGACTTTC
TRBJ2-3	TRBV5-1	TRBD2	CASSFEGLADTQYF	TGCGCCAGCAGCTTCGAAGGACTAGCGGATACGCAGTATTTT
TRBJ1-1	TRBV19	TRBD1	CASDRTGVGGEAFF	TGTGCCAGTGACCGGACAGGGGTTGGTGGGGAAGCTTTCTTT
TRBJ1-2	TRBV2	.	CASSEFRDNYGYTF	TGTGCCAGCAGTGAATTCAGGGATAACTATGGCTACACCTTC
TRBJ2-3	TRBV5-1	TRBD1	CASSFTGGRSTDTQYF	TGCGCCAGCAGCTTTACAGGGGGAAGGTCCACAGATACGCAGTATTTT
TRBJ1-3	TRBV28	.	CASSTLGRDTIYF	TGTGCCAGCAGCACCCTGGGGAGGGACACCATATATTTT
TRBJ2-3	TRBV11-2	.	CASSFLRADTDTQYF	TGTGCCAGCAGCTTCTTGCGGGCGGACACAGATACGCAGTATTTT
TRBJ2-4	TRBV4-1	TRBD1	CASSQGPAGGGKNIQYF	TGCGCCAGCAGCCAAGGTCCCGCAGGGGGTGGCAAAAACATTCAGTACTTC
TRBJ2-7	TRBV7-8	TRBD1	CASSSSGTGGEQYF	TGTGCCAGCAGCTCATCGGGGACAGGGGGCGAGCAGTACTTC
TRBJ2-7	TRBV5-4	TRBD2	CASSWLAGESWDTYEQYF	TGTGCCAGCAGCTGGCTAGCGGGGGAGAGTTGGGATACCTACGAGCAGTACTTC
TRBJ2-5	TRBV28	TRBD1	CASSELDRGQETQYF	TGTGCCAGCAGCGAGCTCGACAGGGGGCAAGAGACCCAGTACTTC
TRBJ2-7	TRBV19	.	CASSIGPREGLHYEQYF	TGTGCCAGTAGTATCGGCCCTCGTGAGGGTCTCCACTACGAGCAGTACTTC
TRBJ1-1	TRBV29-1	.	CSVDVRTEAFF	TGCAGCGTTGACGTTCGGACTGAAGCTTTCTTT
TRBJ2-1	TRBV4-1	.	CASSPERLALYNEQFF	TGCGCCAGCAGCCCGGAGAGATTAGCGCTTTACAATGAGCAGTTCTTC
TRBJ2-1	TRBV6-5	.	CATKRGTGYNEQFF	TGTGCCACCAAACGGGGGACTGGTTACAATGAGCAGTTCTTC
TRBJ2-7	TRBV27	TRBD2	CASSLGTSGHIYEQYF	TGTGCCAGCAGTTTAGGCACTAGCGGTCACATCTACGAGCAGTACTTC
TRBJ2-5	TRBV7-2	TRBD2	CASSHRGGVKTQYF	TGTGCCAGCAGCCACCGGGGGGGCGTGAAGACCCAGTACTTC
TRBJ2-7	TRBV4-3	TRBD1	CASSQEDRREQYF	TGCGCCAGCAGCCAAGAGGACAGGCGCGAGCAGTACTTC
TRBJ2-3	TRBV5-4	.	CASSIADTQYF	TGTGCCAGCAGCATAGCAGATACGCAGTATTTT
TRBJ1-5	TRBV5-1	TRBD1	CASSLLQGDQPQHF	TGCGCCAGCAGCTTGCTGCAGGGGGATCAGCCCCAGCATTTT
TRBJ2-7	TRBV6-5	TRBD1	CASSYVTGGHYEQYF	TGTGCCAGCAGTTACGTGACAGGGGGACACTACGAGCAGTACTTC
TRBJ2-3	TRBV14	.	CASSQAGADTQYF	TGTGCCAGCAGCCAGGCAGGGGCAGATACGCAGTATTTT
TRBJ1-2	TRBV19	.	CASSIKWGSYGYTF	TGTGCCAGTAGTATAAAATGGGGCAGCTATGGCTACACCTTC
TRBJ1-5	TRBV7-2	.	CASSLELNSNQPQHF	TGTGCCAGCAGCTTAGAACTCAATAGCAATCAGCCCCAGCATTTT
TRBJ2-7	TRBV5-6	TRBD2	CASSLRASGILVYEQYF	TGTGCCAGCAGCCTGCGGGCTAGCGGGATCTTGGTCTACGAGCAGTACTTC
TRBJ1-1	TRBV13	.	CASRKSGKGPNTEAFF	TGTGCCAGCAGAAAGTCGGGCAAGGGGCCGAACACTGAAGCTTTCTTT
TRBJ1-2	TRBV18	.	CASSPGAAGDYGYTF	TGTGCCAGCTCACCGGGCGCCGCCGGCGACTATGGCTACACCTTC
TRBJ2-7	TRBV5-1	.	CASSFTGVHEQYF	TGCGCCAGCAGCTTCACAGGTGTCCACGAGCAGTACTTC
TRBJ1-6	TRBV18	TRBD1	CASSTGGTGSPLHF	TGTGCCAGCTCAACCGGGGGGACAGGTTCACCCCTCCACTTT
TRBJ2-5	TRBV29-1	TRBD2	CSWASGGQETQYF	TGCAGCTGGGCTAGCGGGGGTCAAGAGACCCAGTACTTC
TRBJ2-2	TRBV18	TRBD1	CASSVLRDRGTGELFF	TGTGCCAGCTCCGTACTCCGGGACAGGGGGACCGGGGAGCTGTTTTTT
TRBJ1-2	TRBV30	TRBD1	CAWRLGQGAIGYTF	TGTGCCTGGAGACTAGGACAGGGGGCGATTGGCTACACCTTC
TRBJ2-7	TRBV11-2	.	CASSNQVSSYEQYF	TGTGCCAGCAGCAACCAGGTGAGCTCCTACGAGCAGTACTTC
TRBJ1-3	TRBV11-2	.	CASSLSGVGDTIYF	TGTGCCAGCAGCTTATCAGGGGTGGGAGACACCATATATTTT
TRBJ1-5	TRBV10-3	TRBD1	CATGTGVSNQPQHF	TGTGCCACAGGGACAGGGGTTAGCAATCAGCCCCAGCATTTT
TRBJ1-1	TRBV5-1	TRBD1	CASSFRQGEKAFF	TGCGCCAGCAGCTTTCGGCAGGGGGAGAAAGCTTTCTTT
TRBJ2-7	TRBV9	.	CASSVEAGPYYEQYF	TGTGCCAGCAGCGTAGAGGCAGGGCCTTACTACGAGCAGTACTTC
TRBJ2-1	TRBV7-2	TRBD2	CASSLSSGGNEQFF	TGTGCCAGCAGCTTGTCTAGCGGGGGTAATGAGCAGTTCTTC
TRBJ2-7	TRBV28	.	CASSLPGEYREQYF	TGTGCCAGCAGTTTGCCAGGGGAATACCGCGAGCAGTACTTC
TRBJ2-4	TRBV7-2	TRBD1	CASTPQAGGNIQYF	TGTGCCAGCACCCCCCAGGCAGGGGGCAACATTCAGTACTTC
TRBJ2-2	TRBV10-3	TRBD2	CAISETSGRFIGGELFF	TGTGCCATCAGTGAAACTAGCGGGAGGTTCATCGGCGGGGAGCTGTTTTTT
TRBJ1-4	TRBV11-2	.	CASSLMEGGKLFF	TGTGCCAGCAGCTTAATGGAGGGAGGAAAACTGTTTTTT
TRBJ2-3	TRBV28	TRBD2	CASSLSAGLPTDTQYF	TGTGCCAGCAGTTTATCAGCGGGACTACCCACAGATACGCAGTATTTT
TRBJ2-4	TRBV6-4	.	CASSRQRVRFAKNIQYF	TGTGCCAGCAGCCGACAGCGCGTCCGCTTCGCCAAAAACATTCAGTACTTC
TRBJ1-2	TRBV5-1	TRBD1	CASSSTGANYGYTF	TGCGCCAGCAGCTCGACAGGGGCTAACTATGGCTACACCTTC
TRBJ2-2	TRBV5-4	TRBD2	CASSPPGLAGHNTGELFF	TGTGCCAGCAGCCCGCCGGGACTAGCGGGACACAACACCGGGGAGCTGTTTTTT
TRBJ1-5	TRBV9	.	CASSPLQGDQPQHF	TGTGCCAGCAGCCCCCTGCAGGGTGATCAGCCCCAGCATTTT
TRBJ2-7	TRBV13	.	CASSLGGQGASYEQYF	TGTGCCAGCAGCTTGGGGGGGCAGGGGGCCTCCTACGAGCAGTACTTC
TRBJ1-6	TRBV29-1	TRBD1	CSVEETGNSPLHF	TGCAGCGTTGAGGAGACAGGGAATTCACCCCTCCACTTT
TRBJ2-5	TRBV7-9	.	CASSLVVTERETQYF	TGTGCCAGCAGCTTAGTGGTCACCGAGAGGGAGACCCAGTACTTC
TRBJ2-7	TRBV7-9	TRBD1	CASSTGTGPYYEQYF	TGTGCCAGCAGCACCGGGACAGGTCCTTACTACGAGCAGTACTTC
TRBJ1-5	TRBV6-1	.	CASSEATGSNQPQHF	TGTGCCAGCAGTGAAGCGACAGGTTCCAATCAGCCCCAGCATTTT
TRBJ1-2	TRBV6-1	.	CASRETGIGGYTF	TGTGCCAGCAGAGAGACAGGAATTGGTGGCTACACCTTC
TRBJ2-1	TRBV5-4	.	CASSPWGVVAGINEQFF	TGTGCCAGCAGCCCGTGGGGGGTCGTGGCAGGGATCAATGAGCAGTTCTTC
TRBJ1-2	TRBV6-5	.	CASSWDRDTYGYTF	TGTGCCAGCAGCTGGGACCGGGACACCTATGGCTACACCTTC